This T cell receptor (beta chain) comes out of a study of blood T cell repertoires in COVID-19. About the research overall: Acute and convalescent COVID-19 samples came from the United States, Italy and Spain. In each case, the material was cDNA or gDNA derived from T cells, B-cell-depleted T cells, or PBMCs.

The CDR3 consists of 15 residues. Germline V gene lookup returns CDR1 LNHDA and CDR2 SQIVND (reference sequence). Trimming took 4 bases from V and 4 from J; bases not matched to a gene: 8. In the original processing: Amplification with reference gene primers provided the estimates of nucleated cell counts. The repertoire was sequenced with immunoSEQ multiplex PCR; TCRdb's copy has only in-frame clones and lacks some. For V, J and clone size, that table is used; D and trimming come from the DNA. The sample holds fewer than 65,000 clones, 80% to 90% seen once. The source of this sequence is a man aged 60 to 69 with acute or convalescent COVID-19. What was sequenced was peripheral blood. The rearrangement links TRBV19 to TRBJ2-7; TRBD1 matches 9 bases. DNA of the CDR3: TGTGCCAGTAGTAAACCGGGACAGGGTCGGTACGAGCAGTACTTC. The encoded protein is CASSKPGQGRYEQYF.